This T cell receptor beta chain was recovered during a study of cytomegalovirus exposure and HLA in healthy donors. The wider study: The same platform was used for the 95 to 150 validation repertoires and the roughly 720 first-cohort repertoires, a later analysis reported. Regarding the study as a whole: Researchers reported that a few CMV-associated chains were confirmed in vitro as CMV antigen-specific. The majority of TCR sequences were rare, yet some public TCRs appeared in many donors. Cytomegalovirus-associated TCR beta chains were listed, numbering more than 150.

Remarks on this clone: Its antigen remains unknown.

TCRdb's table, derived via immunoSEQ multiplex PCR, lists solely in-frame clones and lacks some. The sample lists about 110,000 clones; roughly 87% were seen once. Material for sequencing was PBMCs. This clonotype was sampled from a woman under 30 in good health and CMV-seronegative.

For the CDR3, the DNA is TGTGCCAGCAATCATCCGGACAGCTCCTACGAGCAGTACTTC. Amino acid sequence: CASNHPDSSYEQYF. The chain couples TRBV5-8 to TRBJ2-7; D is perhaps TRBD1 (6 bases). Trimming took off 6 bases at V and 0 bases at J, with 13 bases between the two ends. Germline V gives CDR1 SGHTS, CDR2 YDEGEE. This CDR3 comprises 14 residues.